The 32 T cell receptor beta chains below all came from one sample that was sequenced in a study of T cells in Graves' hyperthyroidism and ophthalmopathy. Authors of the study amplified TCR beta CDR3 regions from RNA transcripts. RT-PCR in the first round (using the HTBI primer set) targeted the TCR CDR3. Via MiXCR, TCRdb re-called the multiplex PCR reads, giving one row per CDR3 protein. The sample consists of about 520,000 distinct CDR3 sequences, roughly a quarter of them appearing once. Material for sequencing was blood. Receptor source: a woman younger than 45 with Graves' ophthalmopathy.

This clonotype was observed at least ten times. Given a much more abundant clone one base away, this may be a read error. DNA for the CDR3: TGTGCCAGCAGGAGTCCGGAGAAGACTGAAGCTTTCTTT. Protein sequence: CASRSPEKTEAFF. J is TRBJ1-1 and V is TRBV6-2 or TRBV6-3; D not resolved. Trimming took off 6 bases at V and 5 bases at J, with 13 bases between the two ends. CDR3 length: 13 residues. Germline CDR1 reads MNHEY; CDR2 reads SVGEGT.

This clonotype was seen many times. This chain links TRBV15 with TRBJ2-7, with 8 positions matching TRBD2. The V segment lost 0 bases and the J segment 0 bases; nucleotides outside the gene matches: 10. The CDR3 loop spans 18 amino acids. Germline values: CDR1 LNHNV, CDR2 YYDKDF (reference sequence). CDR3 in amino acids: CATSREFGGGFSSYEQYF. The CDR3 nucleotides are TGTGCCACCAGCAGAGAGTTCGGCGGGGGGTTTAGCTCCTACGAGCAGTACTTC.

In this sample, this clonotype turned up many times. V is TRBV20-1 and J is TRBJ2-5; TRBD1 aligns across 7 bases. J was trimmed by 3 bases and V by 6 bases; bases with no gene match: 10. Germline V gene lookup returns CDR1 DFQATT and CDR2 SNEGSKA (reference sequence). The CDR3 extends over 14 amino acids. Written as DNA, the CDR3 is TGCAGTGCCAGACCTTGGACAGGAAAAGAGACCCAGTACTTC. Its protein product is CSARPWTGKETQYF.

The J gene is TRBJ2-7, the V gene TRBV7-2, with TRBD2 matching over 13 bases. Trimming took 2 bases from V and 7 from J; bases not matched to a gene: 5. CDR1 SGHTA and CDR2 FQGNSA come from the germline V gene. The CDR3 extends over 15 amino acids. This CDR3 is CASSLQLAGGPEQYF. CDR3 bases: TGTGCCAGCAGCTTACAACTAGCGGGAGGGCCGGAGCAGTACTTC.

The chain employs TRBV20-1 and TRBJ1-5, with a weak D call TRBD1 (6 bases). From germline, CDR1 is DFQATT and CDR2 SNEGSKA (reference sequence). V lost 5 bases to trimming and J lost 5 bases, with 10 bases between them. This CDR3 contains 12 residues. DNA for the CDR3: TGCAGTGCTTTGCGGACAGATCAGCCCCAGCATTTT. Translating it yields CSALRTDQPQHF.

This clonotype was detected a few times. The chain employs TRBV9 and TRBJ2-5, with D possibly called TRBD1 or TRBD2 (5 bases each). V was cut by 0 bases and J by 2 bases, with 14 bases left in between. This CDR3 is built from 16 residues. Germline V gives CDR1 SGDLS, CDR2 YYNGEE. CDR3 amino acids: CASSVGGAGRQETQYF. CDR3 DNA sequence: TGTGCCAGCAGCGTAGGAGGGGCAGGAAGACAAGAGACCCAGTACTTC.

This clonotype has at least ten counts. V gene TRBV27 combines with J gene TRBJ2-7; D may be TRBD1 (6 bases). The CDR3 is made up of 15 amino acids. Germline CDR1 and CDR2: MNHEY and SMNVEV (reference sequence). Trimming removed 3 bases from V and 2 bases from J, with 14 bases in between. CDR3 loop: CASSFPPRGAYEQYF. The CDR3 DNA reads TGTGCCAGCAGTTTCCCGCCCAGGGGCGCCTACGAGCAGTACTTC.

This clonotype was detected ten times or more. This chain joins TRBV6-1 and TRBJ1-5; weak D call: TRBD1 (5 bases). V lost 6 bases to trimming and J lost 7 bases, with 19 bases between them. Germline V gene data show CDR1 as MNHNS and CDR2 as SASEGT. The CDR3 spans 15 residues. CDR3 nucleotide sequence: TGTGCCAGCAGCAAGGGGACTGGGTCGAACCAGCCCCAGCATTTT. It is translated as CASSKGTGSNQPQHF.

In this sample, this clonotype turned up a few times. This chain connects TRBV4-1 to TRBJ1-1; tentatively, D is TRBD1 (5 bases). This CDR3 is built from 17 residues. Germline V lookup: CDR1 MGHRA, CDR2 YSYEKL. The germline V and J ends were trimmed by 1 base and 0 bases, with 15 bases remaining between them. The DNA for the CDR3 is TGCGCCAGCAGCCAAGTCGCCCGGACATGGATGAACACTGAAGCTTTCTTT. It specifies CASSQVARTWMNTEAFF.

CDR3 nucleotides: TGTGCCAGCAGCCGAGGGGGAAATGGCTACACCTTC. It specifies CASSRGGNGYTF. This chain uses TRBV3-1 with TRBJ1-2; weak D call: TRBD1 (6 bases). Trimming took 4 bases from V and 6 from J, leaving 9 bases between them. The CDR3 has 12 residues. Germline V gene sequence: CDR1 LGHDT, CDR2 YNNKEL (reference sequence).

This clonotype was observed many times. The chain links TRBV7-3 to TRBJ1-3; TRBD1 matches 10 bases. The germline gives CDR1 SGHTA, CDR2 FQGTGA. This CDR3 region has 16 residues. V lost 5 bases and J lost 4; bases outside the gene matches: 8. CDR3 coding DNA: TGTGCCAGCAGCCAAGGACAGGGGGAGGCGGGAAACACCATATATTTT. Amino acid sequence: CASSQGQGEAGNTIYF. Combining the CDR3 with reference TRBV7-3 and TRBJ1-3 gives the whole variable domain GAGVSQTPSNKVTEKGKYVELRCDPISGHTALYWYRQSLGQGPEFLIYFQGTGAADDSGLPNDRFFAVRPEGSVSTLKIQRTERGDSAVYLCASSQGQGEAGNTIYFGEGSWLTVV.

This clonotype was recorded at least ten times. CDR3 bases: TGCAGTGCTAGAATGAGGACCCAGTACTTC. Residues: CSARMRTQYF. The chain couples TRBV20-1 to TRBJ2-5; D is uncertain. Per the germline V gene, CDR1 is DFQATT and CDR2 is SNEGSKA (reference sequence). Trimming stripped 2 bases from V and 7 bases from J, with 5 bases between. CDR3 length equals 10 residues.

This clonotype was seen a few times. The V gene is TRBV7-2, the J gene TRBJ1-1; D is unclear. Germline-derived CDR1 and CDR2 are SGHTA and FQGNSA. V was clipped by 2 bases and J by 0 bases, with 10 bases between them. The CDR3 contains 15 residues. CDR3 DNA: TGTGCCAGCAGCTTATACGCAGTCATGAACACTGAAGCTTTCTTT. Its translation is CASSLYAVMNTEAFF.

This clonotype came up many times. The rearrangement joins TRBV19 to TRBJ2-7; 12 bases line up with TRBD2. Unmatched junction bases numbered 16, after V lost 5 bases and J lost 2 bases. The CDR3 length is 19 residues. Germline V lookup: CDR1 LNHDA, CDR2 SQIVND (reference sequence). CDR3 protein: CASSSNVPGLAGVPYEQYF. The CDR3, as DNA: TGTGCCAGTAGTTCAAACGTCCCGGGACTAGCGGGCGTTCCCTACGAGCAGTACTTC. The variable domain in full, completed from reference TRBV19 and TRBJ2-7, reads DGGITQSPKYLFRKEGQNVTLSCEQNLNHDAMYWYRQDPGQGLRLIYYSQIVNDFQKGDIAEGYSVSREKKESFPLTVTSAQKNPTAFYLCASSSNVPGLAGVPYEQYFGPGTRLTVT.

This clonotype was recorded only once. The CDR3 is CASSELWGEQYF. In DNA, the CDR3 is TGTGCCAGCAGTGAATTATGGGGCGAGCAGTACTTC. The V gene is TRBV25-1, the J gene TRBJ2-7; no definite D call. Germline V gene lookup returns CDR1 MGHDK and CDR2 SYGVNS. The CDR3 runs to 12 residues. Trimming cost V 1 base and J 6 bases, with 7 bases left between them.

The V call is TRBV6-2 or TRBV6-3, the J call TRBJ2-7; 15 bases are shared with TRBD2. Germline CDR1 MNHEY, CDR2 SVGEGT. The CDR3 is made up of 18 amino acids. Germline trimming cut 5 bases from V and 2 bases from J; bases unmatched to any gene: 10. The CDR3 DNA is TGTGCCAGCAGTCCATACGGGACTAGCGGGGGGAACCCCTACGAGCAGTACTTC. Its protein is CASSPYGTSGGNPYEQYF.

This clonotype was counted ten times or more. V gene TRBV10-3 combines with J gene TRBJ1-5, with D possibly TRBD1 on 6 matching bases. The CDR3 runs to 14 residues. CDR1 is ENHRY, CDR2 SYGVKD, per germline. Trimming shortened V by 0 bases and J by 7 bases, and 10 bases separated the two germline ends. CDR3 sequence reads: CAISESSGVQPQHF. CDR3 bases: TGTGCCATCAGTGAGTCATCAGGGGTACAGCCCCAGCATTTT.

This clonotype was detected ten times or more. This chain uses TRBV6-5 with TRBJ2-5; D is perhaps TRBD1 or TRBD2 (5 bases each). Germline V gives CDR1 MNHEY, CDR2 SVGAGI. V was clipped by 4 bases and J by 1 base, with 7 bases between them. The CDR3 consists of 13 residues. CDR3 protein: CASSWDGQETQYF. CDR3 in DNA: TGTGCCAGCAGTTGGGACGGCCAAGAGACCCAGTACTTC.

This clonotype was counted many times. The chain couples TRBV12-3 or TRBV12-4 to TRBJ1-2, with D perhaps TRBD1 (5 bases). The ends were cut back, 3 bases at V and 3 bases at J, with 8 bases in the middle. The CDR3 extends over 13 amino acids. CDR3 nucleotides: TGTGCCAGCAGTTTTCGGGGGGACTATGGCTACACCTTC. Translated: CASSFRGDYGYTF.

As to this clonotype: One end of the junction varies from germline; a read error may be responsible. This chain uses TRBV6-1 with TRBJ1-1, with D possibly TRBD1 on 5 matching bases. Looked up from germline, CDR1 is MNHNS and CDR2 is SASEGT. The CDR3 sequence is 16 residues long. The CDR3 coding sequence is TGTGCCAGCAGTGCATTACCGGGACGGCTGAACACTGAAGCTGTCTTT. Encoded protein: CASSALPGRLNTEAVF.

The J gene is TRBJ2-7, the V gene TRBV6-2 or TRBV6-3; D gene unclear. Germline V lookup: CDR1 MNHEY, CDR2 SVGEGT. The CDR3 is 13 residues long. Trimming shortened V by 0 bases and J by 7 bases, and 10 bases separated the two germline ends. CDR3 coding DNA: TGTGCCAGCAGTTACTCCCACCTGATTGAGCAGTACTTC. Translation: CASSYSHLIEQYF.

This rearrangement joins TRBV6-5 to TRBJ1-2; 10 positions agree with TRBD1. With V trimmed by 2 bases and J by 2 bases, 2 bases remained unmatched. The CDR3 covers 15 residues. Germline CDR1 is MNHEY and CDR2 is SVGAGI. The CDR3 sequence is CASSYRGQGNYGYTF. The CDR3 DNA sequence: TGTGCCAGCAGTTACAGGGGACAGGGGAACTATGGCTACACCTTC.

The sample holds a few counts of this clonotype. The chain links TRBV6-1 to TRBJ1-2, with 7 nucleotides matching TRBD1. The CDR3 extends over 13 amino acids. Germline-derived CDR1 and CDR2 are MNHNS and SASEGT. Trimming removed 7 bases from V and 8 bases from J; junction bases left unmatched: 10. CDR3 nucleotide sequence: TGTGCCAGCACCCGAACAGGGGAGGACGGCTACACCTTC. Its translation is CASTRTGEDGYTF.

This clonotype was detected only a few times. Written as DNA, the CDR3 is TGCGCCAGCAGCCACCTAGACAGAAGCTCCTACGAGCAGTACTTC. Its protein is CASSHLDRSSYEQYF. The chain has TRBV4-1 and TRBJ2-7; tentatively, D is TRBD1 (5 bases). Germline V CDR1 and CDR2: MGHRA, YSYEKL. The V gene lost 3 bases and the J gene lost 0 bases, with 12 bases spanning the gap. CDR3 length: 15 amino acids.

This clonotype was seen a single time. The J gene is TRBJ2-7, the V gene TRBV6-2 or TRBV6-3, with a weak D call TRBD2 (6 bases). This CDR3 region has 14 residues. The germline gives CDR1 MNHEY, CDR2 SVGEGT. V lost 6 bases, J lost 1 base, and 13 bases lay in between. This chain's CDR3 is CASRRDGTSYEQYF. Written as DNA, the CDR3 is TGTGCCAGCAGACGGGACGGGACTTCCTACGAGCAGTACTTC.

This clonotype occurred many times. The rearrangement links TRBV20-1 to TRBJ2-2; the match to TRBD1 covers 7 bases. V lost 7 bases, J lost 3 bases, and 5 bases stayed unmatched. CDR1 and CDR2 (germline): DFQATT, SNEGSKA (reference sequence). This CDR3 is built from 13 residues. The CDR3 DNA is TGCAGTGGGCGACAGGGAGACACCGGGGAGCTGTTTTTT. As protein: CSGRQGDTGELFF.

The V and J genes are TRBV12-3 or TRBV12-4 and TRBJ1-1; the D gene is possibly TRBD1 (6 bases). The CDR3 consists of 16 residues. V was cut by 1 base and J by 4 bases, with 16 bases left in between. CDR3 DNA: TGTGCCAGCAGTTTAGGTCACAGGGCCTCGAGCACTGAAGCTTTCTTT. Translation: CASSLGHRASSTEAFF.

In its sample, this clonotype was seen a few times. The chain links TRBV5-1 to TRBJ2-5, with D possibly being TRBD2 (5 bases). The V gene's germline CDR1 is SGHRS and CDR2 YFSETQ. This CDR3 spans 17 amino acids. V was shortened by 4 bases and J by 0 bases, with 19 bases between the two germline ends. This CDR3 is CASSAGDSAYYQETQYF. The CDR3 nucleotides are TGCGCCAGCAGCGCCGGCGATAGCGCCTACTACCAAGAGACCCAGTACTTC.

This clonotype was counted ten times or more. This chain joins TRBV28 and TRBJ1-2, with D unclear. The germline CDR1 and CDR2 sequences are MDHEN and SYDVKM. The V gene lost 3 bases and the J gene lost 0 bases, with 8 bases spanning the gap. The CDR3 contains 14 residues. DNA of the CDR3: TGTGCCAGCAGTTTCACTAGACCTAACTATGGCTACACCTTC. Its translation is CASSFTRPNYGYTF.

In its sample, this clonotype was seen many times. The chain uses TRBV10-3 and TRBJ1-2; the match to TRBD1 covers 7 bases. CDR1 ENHRY and CDR2 SYGVKD come from the germline V gene. V shed 10 bases, J shed 2 bases, and the junction held 13 bases outside the gene matches. The CDR3 runs 15 residues. This CDR3 is CATLSYRGVNYGYTF. In DNA form, the CDR3 reads TGTGCCACCCTCTCCTACAGGGGCGTGAACTATGGCTACACCTTC.

The table lists this clonotype with many counts. This chain uses TRBV30 with TRBJ1-1; TRBD1 is a possible D gene (6 bases). V was trimmed by 4 bases and J by 0 bases, leaving 9 bases between them. Germline-derived CDR1 and CDR2 are GTSNPN and SVGIG (reference sequence). This CDR3 comprises 13 residues. CDR3 sequence (DNA): TGTGCCTGGACGGGACAACTGAACACTGAAGCTTTCTTT. This codes for CAWTGQLNTEAFF.

This clonotype was observed many times. This chain uses TRBV7-9 with TRBJ2-7, with TRBD2 identical over 7 bases. Germline loops: CDR1 SEHNR, CDR2 FQNEAQ (reference sequence). This CDR3 has 13 amino acids. V trimming: 5 bases; J trimming: 5 bases; junction bases outside the gene matches: 6. CDR3 bases: TGTGCCAGCAGCCCCCGCCGGGGGGACGAGCAGTACTTC. This sequence encodes CASSPRRGDEQYF. The whole variable domain, remainder taken from reference TRBV7-9 and TRBJ2-7, is DTGVSQNPRHKITKRGQNVTFRCDPISEHNRLYWYRQTLGQGPEFLTYFQNEAQLEKSRLLSDRFSAERPKGSFSTLEIQRTEQGDSAMYLCASSPRRGDEQYFGPGTRLTVT.